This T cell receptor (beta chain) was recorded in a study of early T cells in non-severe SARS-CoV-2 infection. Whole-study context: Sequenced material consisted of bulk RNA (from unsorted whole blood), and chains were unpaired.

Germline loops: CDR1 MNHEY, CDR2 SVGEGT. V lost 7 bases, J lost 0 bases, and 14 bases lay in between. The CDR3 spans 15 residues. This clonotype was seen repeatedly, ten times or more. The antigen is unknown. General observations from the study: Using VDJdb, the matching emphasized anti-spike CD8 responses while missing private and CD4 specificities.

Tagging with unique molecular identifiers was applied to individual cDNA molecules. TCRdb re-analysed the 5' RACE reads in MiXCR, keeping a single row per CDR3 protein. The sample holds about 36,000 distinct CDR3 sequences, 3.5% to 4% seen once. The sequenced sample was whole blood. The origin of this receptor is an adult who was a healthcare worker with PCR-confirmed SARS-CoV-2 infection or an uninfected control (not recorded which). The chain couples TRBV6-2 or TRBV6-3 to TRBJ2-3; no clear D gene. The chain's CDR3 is CASKTTRLSTDTQYF. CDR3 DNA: TGTGCCAGCAAGACGACCAGACTTAGCACAGATACGCAGTATTTT.